The text below deals with one T cell receptor beta chain. Mismatch with germline at one junction end may stem from a read error. The sample comes from a study of shared clonotypes between healthy human individuals. Assay: immunoSEQ multiplex PCR; the TCRdb copy retains only in-frame clones and omits some. Here the sample spans over 700,000 clones, 72% being singletons. CDR3 length: 13 residues. Germline V lookup: CDR1 MNHEY, CDR2 SMNVEV (reference sequence). The V gene is TRBV27, the J gene TRBJ1-1, with D possibly being TRBD1 (5 bases). The sequence was collected from a woman in her thirties in good health. The sequencing sample was made of memory CD4+ T cells sorted from blood. As to subset: CD45RA-negative fraction. CDR3: CASSLSADTSYLF. The CDR3 DNA is TGTGCCAGCAGTCTATCCGCGGACACGTCATATCTCTTT.